Below, 25 T cell receptor beta chains from the same sample are listed, as sequenced in a study of tumor and adjacent non-tumor tissue in lung cancer. The template was RNA from unsorted bulk tissue. More than 3 cm separated this lung sample from the edge of the tumor. A modified ARM-PCR protocol with three rounds of nested PCR amplified TCRbeta. TCRdb passed the multiplex PCR reads through MiXCR, listing each CDR3 protein once. The data hold tens of thousands of distinct CDR3 sequences, with around 80% observed a single time. Sequenced sample: distant non-tumor lung tissue. These receptors all stem from a man in his 60s with non-small cell lung cancer.

With regard to this clonotype: One junction end does not reproduce the germline sequence, and a read error may be involved. The rearrangement links TRBV28 to TRBJ2-7; D remains ambiguous. In germline, CDR1 is MDHEN, CDR2 SYDVKM. The CDR3 length is 14 residues. This CDR3 reads CACSAPRVPYEQYF. In DNA, the CDR3 is TGTGCCTGCAGTGCCCCAAGGGTTCCCTACGAGCAGTATTTC.

In this sample, this clonotype turned up a few times. This may be a read error: a much more frequent sequence differs by one nucleotide. This chain connects TRBV6-5 to TRBJ1-2; D call uncertain. Germline V gives CDR1 MNHEY, CDR2 SVGAGI. V shed 2 bases and J shed 8 bases, with 18 bases lying between them. The CDR3 runs 15 residues. The CDR3 DNA is TGTGCCAGCAGTTACGACGGGCCATGCGCTGGGGGCTACACCTTC. Translating gives CASSYDGPCAGGYTF.

Comment on this clonotype: Because the CDR3 is missing its conserved closing phenylalanine or tryptophan, this is likely a read error. The DNA is left out, because the CDR3 cannot be placed on it with certainty; the CDR3 is given as TCRdb lists it. This chain connects TRBV20-1 to TRBJ2-7; TRBD2 was called by the table and not checked on the DNA. The CDR3 region is 15 residues in length, termini included. Per germline, CDR1 DFQATT and CDR2 SNEGSKA (reference sequence). The CDR3 sequence: CSATGTSGRFDEQYS.

In regard to this clonotype: This clone may be a read error of a much larger clone one base away. The J gene is TRBJ2-5, the V gene TRBV5-8; D unclear. CDR1 is SGHTS and CDR2 is YDEGEE in the germline V gene. The CDR3 sequence is 12 residues long. The CDR3 DNA sequence: TGTGCCAGCATCTTGGGTCCAAGGGTCCAGTACTTC. Its protein product is CASILGPRVQYF.

Concerning this clonotype: A read error may produce the germline difference seen at one junction end. This sequence joins TRBV10-2 and TRBJ2-5; 10 nucleotides match TRBD2. The CDR3 runs 16 residues. The germline V gene has CDR1 WSHSY and CDR2 SAAADI. The CDR3 DNA reads TGCGCCAGCAGTGCCTATTTAGCGGGAGGACCAGAGACCCTGTACTTC. The encoded protein is CASSAYLAGGPETLYF.

About this clonotype itself: The germline gene is not matched at one end of the junction; a read error may be the cause. The V call is TRBV16, the J call TRBJ2-1; D is ambiguous. From germline, CDR1 is KGHSY and CDR2 FQNENV. The CDR3 sequence is 11 residues long. This chain's CDR3 is CASNTNNKQFF. CDR3 nucleotides: TGTGCCAGCAACACCAACAATAAGCAGTTCTTC.

This clonotype was found a few times. The J gene is TRBJ2-2, the V gene TRBV6-1; tentative D call: TRBD2 (6 bases). Per germline, CDR1 MNHNS and CDR2 SASEGT. Trimming took 2 bases from V and 4 from J, leaving 11 bases between them. The CDR3 covers 15 residues. CDR3 protein: CASSELEGVTGELFF. The CDR3 nucleotides read TGTGCCAGCAGTGAACTGGAGGGAGTCACCGGGGAGCTGTTTTTT.

The genes are TRBV5-5 and TRBJ2-7; D ambiguous. V was cut by 0 bases and J by 7 bases, with 14 bases left in between. Germline V gene data show CDR1 as SGHKS and CDR2 as YYEKEE (reference sequence). CDR3 length: 14 residues. CDR3 coding DNA: TGTGCCAGCAGCTTGGGTTACAGAATCTATGAGCAGTACTTC. Its translation is CASSLGYRIYEQYF.

In its sample, this clonotype was seen a few times. One end of the junction fails to match germline, which may point to a read error. The rearrangement joins TRBV11-3 to TRBJ2-1; 7 nucleotides match TRBD2. CDR1 is SGHNT and CDR2 is YENEEA in the germline V gene. The CDR3 totals 15 residues. In nucleotides, the CDR3 is TGTGCCAGTAGCCAGGAAACGGGAGGTGGCAATGAGCAATTCTTC. Translation gives CASSQETGGGNEQFF.

Concerning this clonotype itself: At one end, the junction sequence differs from germline, possibly due to a read error. Here the CDR3 DNA reads TGTGTCAGCACACTCAGTCGGGACAATGAGCAGTTCTTC. Amino acids: CVSTLSRDNEQFF. The genes are TRBV11-2 and TRBJ2-1; D remains unclear. CDR3 length equals 13 residues. The germline gives CDR1 SGHAT, CDR2 FQNNGV.

This chain links TRBV9 with TRBJ2-3, with D possibly being TRBD1 (5 bases). Germline CDR1 SGDLS, CDR2 YYNGEE. The CDR3 has 14 amino acids. V gave up 4 bases and J gave up 2 bases, with 11 bases separating them. For the CDR3, the DNA is TGTGCCAGCAGCCTAGGGGCTTCCACAGATACGCAGTATTTT. It encodes CASSLGASTDTQYF.

In the case of this clonotype: This clone may be a read error of a much larger clone one base away. The chain couples TRBV20-1 to TRBJ1-5; a possible D gene is TRBD1 (6 bases). Germline-derived CDR1 and CDR2 are DFQATT and SNEGSKA (reference sequence). Deletions cut 5 bases from V and 6 bases from J, with 20 bases between. The CDR3 runs 15 residues. In DNA, the CDR3 is TGCAGTGCTTCGCGGGGGGCGGGGTTGGGTCAGCCCCAGCATTTT. Protein product: CSASRGAGLGQPQHF.

The CDR3 protein is CASSLRDPLWWTQYF. DNA for the CDR3: TGTGCCAGCAGTCTCCGGGACCCTTTATGGTGGACCCAGTACTTC. This chain uses TRBV28 with TRBJ2-5, with D perhaps being TRBD1 or TRBD2 (5 bases each). The CDR3 is 15 amino acids. V was shortened by 5 bases and J by 7 bases, with 20 bases between the two germline ends. In germline, CDR1 is MDHEN, CDR2 SYDVKM. The full variable domain, rest sourced from reference TRBV28 and TRBJ2-5, is DVKVTQSSRYLVKRTGEKVFLECVQDMDHENMFWYRQDPGLGLRLIYFSYDVKMKEKGDIPEGYSVSREKKERFSLILESASTNQTSMYLCASSLRDPLWWTQYFGPGTRLLVL.

Points on this clonotype: An end of the junction does not agree with germline; a read error may underlie this. In DNA, the CDR3 is TGCGCCAGCAGCCAAGAAAGCGTGGACACCGGGGAACTGTTTTTT. Its translation is CASSQESVDTGELFF. The V and J genes are TRBV4-1 and TRBJ2-2; D may be TRBD1 or TRBD2 (5 bases each). CDR3 length: 15 residues. Looked up from germline, CDR1 is MGHRA and CDR2 is YSYEKL.

Notes on this clonotype: A junction boundary mismatches the germline segment, possibly from a read error. V usage is TRBV5-1 and J usage is TRBJ2-1; 8 nucleotides line up with TRBD2. The CDR3 spans 15 residues. Germline values: CDR1 SGHRS, CDR2 YFSETQ. Written as DNA, the CDR3 is TGCCCCAGCAGCTTGGGCGGGACTAGGACAAATGAGCAGTTTTTC. Protein: CPSSLGGTRTNEQFF.

This chain links TRBV4-1 with TRBJ2-7, with D possibly matching TRBD2 (6 bases). Deletions cut 7 bases from V and 7 bases from J, with 17 bases between. The CDR3 loop spans 13 amino acids. Looked up from germline, CDR1 is MGHRA and CDR2 is YSYEKL. CDR3 sequence reads: CASNQVRRDEQYF. CDR3 coding DNA: TGCGCCAGCAATCAAGTCCGGAGGGATGAGCAGTACTTC.

This clonotype was counted a few times. Being one base from a much bigger clone, this may be a read error. The chain employs TRBV30 and TRBJ1-2; D gene unclear. The germline V gene has CDR1 GTSNPN and CDR2 SVGIG (reference sequence). The CDR3 covers 11 residues. The CDR3 here is CVWSSGHGYTF. The CDR3 DNA is TGTGTCTGGAGTTCCGGTCATGGCTACACCTTC.

The chain joins TRBV13 to TRBJ2-7; D unresolved. Looked up from germline, CDR1 is PRHDT and CDR2 is FYEKMQ (reference sequence). The length of the CDR3 is 15 residues. V gave up 5 bases and J gave up 0 bases, with 14 bases separating them. The CDR3 here is CASSTQAVSSYEQYF. The CDR3 DNA sequence: TGTGCCAGCAGCACCCAGGCAGTGTCCTCCTACGAGCAGTACTTC.

The chain recombines TRBV29-1 with TRBJ2-3, with TRBD1 identical over 7 bases. CDR3 length equals 15 residues. V lost 7 bases to trimming and J lost 4 bases; unmatched junction nucleotides: 14. Germline V gene lookup returns CDR1 SQVTM and CDR2 ANQGSEA. The CDR3 is CSAQTGSGSADTQYF. The DNA of the CDR3 is TGCAGCGCCCAGACAGGGTCGGGTAGCGCAGATACGCAGTATTTT.

Concerning this clonotype: A single base separates this from a much larger clone, so it may be a read error. The chain uses TRBV7-9 and TRBJ2-1; D perhaps matches TRBD2 (6 bases). The CDR3 is 18 amino acids. Per germline, CDR1 SEHNR and CDR2 FQNEAQ (reference sequence). Trimming left V 0 bases short and J 9 bases short, with 24 bases between. CDR3 residues: CASSLAFGEAGVLVEQFF. As DNA, the CDR3 is TGTGCCAGCAGCTTAGCGTTTGGGGAAGCGGGCGTGTTGGTTGAGCAGTTCTTC.

The chain recombines TRBV28 with TRBJ1-5, with D hard to call. The CDR3 sequence is 13 residues long. The V end lost 2 bases, the J end lost 7 bases, and 9 bases lay between the germline ends. The germline CDR1 and CDR2 sequences are MDHEN and SYDVKM. As DNA, the CDR3 is TGTGCCAGCAGTTTAGGAAAAAGGCAGCCCCAGCATTTT. Residues: CASSLGKRQPQHF.

A word on this clonotype: This may come from a read error, since a much larger clone is one base off. The chain joins TRBV11-2 to TRBJ2-5; no clear D gene. The CDR3 contains 13 residues. Germline loops: CDR1 SGHAT, CDR2 FQNNGV. CDR3 region: CASSLDGLETRYF. The CDR3 DNA sequence: TGTGCCAGCAGCTTAGATGGATTAGAGACCCGGTACTTC.

This clonotype was observed a few times. J is TRBJ1-1 and V is TRBV11-2; D is perhaps TRBD1 (6 bases). CDR1 and CDR2 (germline): SGHAT, FQNNGV. V lost 5 bases and J lost 3, with 13 bases in between. The CDR3 is 14 amino acids. The CDR3 loop reads CASSPDTGYTEAFF. The CDR3 DNA follows: TGTGCCAGCAGCCCCGATACAGGGTACACTGAAGCTTTCTTT.

In the case of this clonotype: The junction differs from germline at one of its ends, possibly a read error. The chain has TRBV5-4 and TRBJ2-7; D remains ambiguous. This CDR3 has 14 residues. CDR1 is SGHNT, CDR2 YYREEE, per germline (reference sequence). The CDR3 DNA sequence: TGTGCCAGCAGCTTGACGTTTGGCTCCTACGAGCAATACTTC. Translating it yields CASSLTFGSYEQYF. The complete variable domain, with remaining parts taken from reference TRBV5-4 and TRBJ2-7, reads ETGVTQSPTHLIKTRGQQVTLRCSSQSGHNTVSWYQQALGQGPQFIFQYYREEENGRGNFPPRFSGLQFPNYSSELNVNALELDDSALYLCASSLTFGSYEQYFGPGTRLTVT.

In this sample, this clonotype turned up once. The rearrangement uses TRBV7-8 and TRBJ2-1, with D perhaps TRBD2 (5 bases). Germline CDR1 reads SGHVS; CDR2 reads FQNEAQ. CDR3 length: 14 amino acids. V shed 6 bases and J shed 6 bases, with 15 bases lying between them. CDR3 nucleotides: TGTGCCAGCAGGACGGAGGACCGGGGCAATGAGCAGTTCTTC. Residues: CASRTEDRGNEQFF.